This is a list of T cell receptor beta chains from one sample in a study of blood T cell repertoires in COVID-19. The repertoire was sequenced with immunoSEQ multiplex PCR; TCRdb's copy has only in-frame clones and lacks some. The data contain around 230,000 clones, around 78% of them singletons. What was sequenced was peripheral blood. The receptors here all came from a woman between 65 and 79 years old with active or convalescent COVID-19. The CDR3 runs from the conserved cysteine through the conserved F or W. The order of the fields is CDR3 DNA, CDR3 protein, J gene, clone size, CDR3 length, V gene, D gene. The D gene is left open where the match is weak. Not all rows give a size; the values are once, few, many and, for expanded clones, a class.

CDR3nt: TGCGCCAGCACCAACACAGATACGCAGTATTTT; CDR3aa: CASTNTDTQYF; j_gene: TRBJ2-3; abundance: -; len: 11; v_gene: TRBV5-1; d_gene: -
CDR3nt: TGTGCCAGTAGTATAGATCGGAGCTCCTACAATGAGCAGTTCTTC; CDR3aa: CASSIDRSSYNEQFF; j_gene: TRBJ2-1; abundance: -; len: 15; v_gene: TRBV19; d_gene: -
CDR3nt: TGTGCCAGCACTGGTAAAGGGGGCTATGGCTACACCTTC; CDR3aa: CASTGKGGYGYTF; j_gene: TRBJ1-2; abundance: -; len: 13; v_gene: TRBV2; d_gene: -
CDR3nt: TGCGCCAGCAGTCAATCGGGGGGATTACACTATGGCTACACCTTC; CDR3aa: CASSQSGGLHYGYTF; j_gene: TRBJ1-2; abundance: -; len: 15; v_gene: TRBV23-1; d_gene: -
CDR3nt: TGTGCCAGCAGCTTACCGCTTATAGCGGGGGGGCCTACAGATACGCAGTATTTT; CDR3aa: CASSLPLIAGGPTDTQYF; j_gene: TRBJ2-3; abundance: few; len: 18; v_gene: TRBV7-9; d_gene: TRBD2
CDR3nt: TGTGCCAGCAGCGTGGGACAGCTACTTGATGGCTACACCTTC; CDR3aa: CASSVGQLLDGYTF; j_gene: TRBJ1-2; abundance: -; len: 14; v_gene: TRBV9; d_gene: TRBD1
CDR3nt: TGTGCCAGCTCACGGGGCAGGGATAATTCACCCCTCCACTTT; CDR3aa: CASSRGRDNSPLHF; j_gene: TRBJ1-6; abundance: once; len: 14; v_gene: TRBV18; d_gene: -
CDR3nt: TGTGCCAGCTCACCCCGGACAGGGGAAGGCTACACCTTC; CDR3aa: CASSPRTGEGYTF; j_gene: TRBJ1-2; abundance: -; len: 13; v_gene: TRBV18; d_gene: TRBD1
CDR3nt: TGTGCCAGCAGTTTTTCCCGGTATGGCTACACCTTC; CDR3aa: CASSFSRYGYTF; j_gene: TRBJ1-2; abundance: few; len: 12; v_gene: TRBV28; d_gene: -
CDR3nt: TGTGCCAGCCGAGAACAGGGAGTCGGAAACACCATATATTTT; CDR3aa: CASREQGVGNTIYF; j_gene: TRBJ1-3; abundance: -; len: 14; v_gene: TRBV6-5; d_gene: -
CDR3nt: TGTGCCAGCAGCGTACAGGGCGGCTACACTGAAGCTTTCTTT; CDR3aa: CASSVQGGYTEAFF; j_gene: TRBJ1-1; abundance: -; len: 14; v_gene: TRBV7-3; d_gene: -
CDR3nt: TGTGCCAGCAGCTTGGGTGTGGGTCAGGATGGCTACACCTTC; CDR3aa: CASSLGVGQDGYTF; j_gene: TRBJ1-2; abundance: -; len: 14; v_gene: TRBV5-4; d_gene: -
CDR3nt: TGTGCCAGCAAAACCGGGACAGGGGTTAATGGCTACACCTTC; CDR3aa: CASKTGTGVNGYTF; j_gene: TRBJ1-2; abundance: few; len: 14; v_gene: TRBV28; d_gene: TRBD1
CDR3nt: TGTGCCAGCAGCTTGTGGGGGGGAGGACTAGCGGGATCGTACTACGAGCAGTACTTC; CDR3aa: CASSLWGGGLAGSYYEQYF; j_gene: TRBJ2-7; abundance: -; len: 19; v_gene: TRBV5-5; d_gene: TRBD2
CDR3nt: TGTGCCAGCAGTTACGACAGGGGCTCTGGAAACACCATATATTTT; CDR3aa: CASSYDRGSGNTIYF; j_gene: TRBJ1-3; abundance: -; len: 15; v_gene: TRBV6-5; d_gene: TRBD1
CDR3nt: TGCGCCAGCAGTGATGGCTCCGGGACTACGGTACGGTTCTTC; CDR3aa: CASSDGSGTTVRFF; j_gene: TRBJ2-1; abundance: -; len: 14; v_gene: TRBV10-1; d_gene: TRBD2
CDR3nt: TGCGCCAGCAGGCGGGGGGTACGCGAAAAACTGTTTTTT; CDR3aa: CASRRGVREKLFF; j_gene: TRBJ1-4; abundance: -; len: 13; v_gene: TRBV5-1; d_gene: -
CDR3nt: TGCAGTGCTAGTAACAGGGGAGGATATGGCTACACCTTC; CDR3aa: CSASNRGGYGYTF; j_gene: TRBJ1-2; abundance: -; len: 13; v_gene: TRBV20-1; d_gene: TRBD1
CDR3nt: TGTGCCAGCAGAGAAGGGACAGGTCAACCTGAAGCTTTCTTT; CDR3aa: CASREGTGQPEAFF; j_gene: TRBJ1-1; abundance: -; len: 14; v_gene: TRBV6-1; d_gene: TRBD1
CDR3nt: TGTGCCAGTAGTGTCCGGAAAGGCGGGGAGACCCAGTACTTC; CDR3aa: CASSVRKGGETQYF; j_gene: TRBJ2-5; abundance: -; len: 14; v_gene: TRBV19; d_gene: -
CDR3nt: TGCGCCAGCAGCTTGGAGGCAGGGGGGCCCTACGAGCAGTACTTC; CDR3aa: CASSLEAGGPYEQYF; j_gene: TRBJ2-7; abundance: -; len: 15; v_gene: TRBV5-1; d_gene: -
CDR3nt: TGTGCCAGCAGCTTCGGTCCGTCCTCACTAAATGGCTACACCTTC; CDR3aa: CASSFGPSSLNGYTF; j_gene: TRBJ1-2; abundance: -; len: 15; v_gene: TRBV7-3; d_gene: -
CDR3nt: TGCGCCAGCAGCCAAGATGCGGGGGGCCCCTACAATGAGCAGTTCTTC; CDR3aa: CASSQDAGGPYNEQFF; j_gene: TRBJ2-1; abundance: -; len: 16; v_gene: TRBV4-1; d_gene: TRBD2
CDR3nt: TGTGCCAGCAGCCTCGGACTAGCGGGAGGGATCTACGAGCAGTACTTC; CDR3aa: CASSLGLAGGIYEQYF; j_gene: TRBJ2-7; abundance: -; len: 16; v_gene: TRBV5-4; d_gene: TRBD2
CDR3nt: TGTGCCACCAGTGATTTCCCGGACAGGGGGTCTTATAAAGACTATGGCTACACCTTC; CDR3aa: CATSDFPDRGSYKDYGYTF; j_gene: TRBJ1-2; abundance: -; len: 19; v_gene: TRBV24-1; d_gene: TRBD1
CDR3nt: TGTGCCACCAGCAGAGCTGAGGGCGGTCAGCCCCAGCATTTT; CDR3aa: CATSRAEGGQPQHF; j_gene: TRBJ1-5; abundance: -; len: 14; v_gene: TRBV15; d_gene: -
CDR3nt: TGTGCCAGCTCACCTGGACAGGGGGCCACCGGGGAGCTGTTTTTT; CDR3aa: CASSPGQGATGELFF; j_gene: TRBJ2-2; abundance: -; len: 15; v_gene: TRBV18; d_gene: TRBD1
CDR3nt: TGCGCCAGCAGCTTGCAGGGACAGGGTACTGGAAACACCATATATTTT; CDR3aa: CASSLQGQGTGNTIYF; j_gene: TRBJ1-3; abundance: once; len: 16; v_gene: TRBV5-1; d_gene: TRBD1
CDR3nt: TGTGCCAGCAGTTCTGGGGGGGAGTCACCCCTCCACTTT; CDR3aa: CASSSGGESPLHF; j_gene: TRBJ1-6; abundance: few; len: 13; v_gene: TRBV12-3/TRBV12-4; d_gene: -
CDR3nt: TGTGCCAGCAGCGGACAGGCCCACAACACCTTC; CDR3aa: CASSGQAHNTF; j_gene: TRBJ1-2; abundance: -; len: 11; v_gene: TRBV6-6; d_gene: TRBD1
CDR3nt: TGTGCCAGCAGTGAAAGAGGAGGACAGGGCGGCAATAGCAATCAGCCCCAGCATTTT; CDR3aa: CASSERGGQGGNSNQPQHF; j_gene: TRBJ1-5; abundance: few; len: 19; v_gene: TRBV6-1; d_gene: TRBD1
CDR3nt: TGTGCCTGGAAAAGGGACAGAAACACCGGGGAGCTGTTTTTT; CDR3aa: CAWKRDRNTGELFF; j_gene: TRBJ2-2; abundance: -; len: 14; v_gene: TRBV30; d_gene: TRBD1
CDR3nt: TGTGCCAGCAGTTTGGAGAAGAGCGGCTACACCTTC; CDR3aa: CASSLEKSGYTF; j_gene: TRBJ1-2; abundance: many; len: 12; v_gene: TRBV12-3/TRBV12-4; d_gene: -